This T cell receptor (beta chain) was captured by sequencing in a study of blood T cell repertoires in COVID-19. Study information: Both acute and convalescent COVID-19 samples were obtained from the United States, Italy and Spain. T cells, B-cell-depleted T cells, or PBMCs supplied cDNA or gDNA.

Germline CDR1 and CDR2: PRHDT and FYEKMQ (reference sequence). This CDR3 region has 15 residues. V shed 2 bases and J shed 0 bases, with 7 bases lying between them. Source study methods: Amplification from reference gene primers served as the basis for estimated nucleated cell counts. Clones were read by immunoSEQ multiplex PCR, and TCRdb kept only the in-frame ones, dropping some. V, J and clone size are those of that table, while D and trimming were read from the DNA. Of more than 150,000 clones in the sample, almost 80% were seen once. The sample comprised peripheral blood. The receptor's source is a woman aged 70-85 years with acute or convalescent COVID-19. The chain recombines TRBV13 with TRBJ2-2; D uncertain. In nucleotides, the CDR3 is TGTGCCAGCAGCTTATTCTATGCGAACACCGGGGAGCTGTTTTTT. This translates into CASSLFYANTGELFF.